The source of this T cell receptor beta chain is a study of cytotoxic CD8 clonotypes in ibrutinib-treated CLL (dated by TCRdb to 2020 to 2022). About the study as a whole: The cohort had 11 relapsed/refractory and more than 14 treatment-naive patients; approximately 18 were IGHV unmutated. Partial responses were observed in about 25 patients and complete responses in 2; after a median follow-up of roughly 62 months, remission was maintained in roughly 15 patients and progression was observed in around twelve. The response samples were drawn at a median of approximately 11 months into treatment, with a range of about 6 to 40 months. An average of around 250,000 productive templates and roughly 94,000 productive rearrangements was obtained per sample. Longitudinal samples were available for about 30% of the 86 trial participants. Cryopreserved peripheral blood mononuclear cells were collected before treatment, at response, and at either disease progression or sustained remission. Every remission and progressive disease sample was obtained while ibrutinib was still being received by the patients. What the authors observed across the whole study: At baseline, clonality was higher than in age-matched healthy donors and showed a strong correlation with circulating CD8+ T-cell counts. Lymph node repertoires were not examined, and the timing of sampling was not matched between patients in sustained remission and those whose disease progressed. At ibrutinib response clonality went up, during sustained remission it held steady, and at progression it dropped back toward baseline. Public clonotypes were rare and either contracted or stayed stable during treatment, and the rise in clonality at ibrutinib response reflected the expansion of private clonotypes.

Each clonotype received, on average, around 10x coverage in deep resolution sequencing performed on a MiSeq, where the target depth lay between 1 in 1 million and 1 in 200,000 T cells. The immunoSEQ hsTCRB Kit was used to generate the TCR beta libraries. The authors' pipeline ran thus. ImmunoSEQ Data Assistant and ImmunoSEQ Analyzer were used for data analysis, and V, D and J genes were assigned according to IMGT definitions. Clonality, which ranges from 0 to 1, was calculated by subtracting the normalized Shannon entropy of productive rearrangement frequencies from one. Only overrepresented clonotypes making up at least 0.05% of the repertoire of each patient were included in the public clonotype analysis. About a dozen age-matched healthy donor repertoires from immuneACCESS served as clonality controls. What TCRdb holds here is the immuneACCESS table cut down to in-frame rearrangements. Part of the clones is not present; checked against another copy, under half of the missing clones reflect an unresolved V gene, and the others are unexplained. From that table come the V and J calls and clone size; the DNA was used to work out D and trimming. A total of about 300,000 clones appear in this sample, 67% of them only once. The ten largest clonotypes hold 6.3% of the sample.

Including the terminal cysteine and phenylalanine, the CDR3 comprises 13 residues. CDR3 DNA only is kept here, 39 bases in frame from base 1. A distance of 6 bases separates the germline ends of V and J, which lose 2 bases and 4 bases respectively. The germline V gene specifies SGHVS as CDR1 and FNYEAQ as CDR2. For TCR beta library preparation, approximately 2.2 micrograms of genomic DNA were isolated from cryopreserved PBMCs. Longitudinal blood samples from CLL patients on ibrutinib monotherapy underwent high-throughput TCR beta sequencing. Patients were enrolled in a phase 2 open-label single-center ibrutinib monotherapy trial. As to this clone: Its antigen is currently not known. No base quality values were provided; no much bigger clone lies one nucleotide off.

The material was PBMCs, obtained after 36 months of ibrutinib treatment. This clonotype originated in a human donor with chronic lymphocytic leukemia. The chain was built from TRBV7-6 and TRBJ2-1; no D gene is confidently identified. This receptor carries the CDR3 CASSLTAYNEQFF. Read as DNA, the sequence is TGTGCCAGCAGCTTAACGGCGTACAATGAGCAGTTCTTC. Reference TRBV7-6 and TRBJ2-1 genes cover what lies past the CDR3, so the full variable domain is GAGVSQSPRYKVTKRGQDVALRCDPISGHVSLYWYRQALGQGPEFLTYFNYEAQQDKSGLPNDRFSAERPEGSISTLTIQRTEQRDSAMYRCASSLTAYNEQFFGPGTRLTVL.